The rows below give T cell receptor beta chains drawn from one sample of a study of T cell repertoires in cytomegalovirus infection. TCRdb reprocessed the reads via MiXCR and lists one record per CDR3 protein. The sample shows roughly 76,000 distinct CDR3 sequences, less than 4.5% of them seen only once. The sample comprised PBMCs. The receptor source for this set is a human donor in good health (CMV status not recorded). Some clones in this sample may be carry-over from other donors' samples. CDR3s leave out the opening cysteine and the closing phenylalanine or tryptophan. The order of the fields is CDR3 protein, D gene, V gene. D genes are given only for firm matches.

CDR3 protein: ASSQPRGSYNEQF
D gene: -
V gene: TRBV7-8

CDR3 protein: ASSSRAPEAF
D gene: -
V gene: TRBV28

CDR3 protein: ASSRSGGGTDTQY
D gene: TRBD2
V gene: TRBV4-3

CDR3 protein: ASSLDRTMRDTGELF
D gene: -
V gene: TRBV11-2

CDR3 protein: ASSLDRGDYNEQF
D gene: TRBD1
V gene: TRBV7-2

CDR3 protein: ASSGGTEAF
D gene: -
V gene: TRBV19

CDR3 protein: ATSWDRDFNSNQPQH
D gene: TRBD1
V gene: TRBV19

CDR3 protein: ASSLVLATGELF
D gene: TRBD2
V gene: TRBV7-6

CDR3 protein: ASSLFGSSATNEKLF
D gene: -
V gene: TRBV7-2

CDR3 protein: ASSRWGAGEKLF
D gene: -
V gene: TRBV5-5

CDR3 protein: ASSLRVGHLYGYT
D gene: -
V gene: TRBV28

CDR3 protein: ASSLNGQGGRNTEAF
D gene: TRBD1
V gene: TRBV5-1

CDR3 protein: ASSQGVGNSYEQY
D gene: -
V gene: TRBV7-6

CDR3 protein: ASSPQGGSNQPQH
D gene: -
V gene: TRBV7-2

CDR3 protein: ASSQDAGGAYEQY
D gene: TRBD2
V gene: TRBV4-1

CDR3 protein: ASLRGSYNEQF
D gene: -
V gene: TRBV7-9

CDR3 protein: ASSPSRQGATDTQY
D gene: TRBD1
V gene: TRBV18

CDR3 protein: ASSKGSTGFGGYT
D gene: -
V gene: TRBV27

CDR3 protein: ASSEAGQVRETQY
D gene: -
V gene: TRBV6-1

CDR3 protein: ASSQDHTDSGNTIY
D gene: -
V gene: TRBV4-3

CDR3 protein: ASSRAGANVLT
D gene: -
V gene: TRBV6-2/TRBV6-3

CDR3 protein: ASSPPTVNNEQF
D gene: -
V gene: TRBV6-2/TRBV6-3